A single sample is the source of the 29 T cell receptor beta chains below, sequenced in a study of T cell clonotyping in hematopoietic cell transplantation. Sequencing was performed with immunoSEQ multiplex PCR; in TCRdb, only in-frame clones are kept and a portion is missing. This sample yields 35,000 to 45,000 clones, of which 85% to 95% are seen a single time; around 1.5% belongs to the top ten. The time point was: recipient sample about 28 days before transplant, after cytoreduction. The sample in question was peripheral blood mononuclear cells, obtained before stem cell transplant. These receptors came from a man between 40 and 49 years old with chronic myeloid leukemia. Some clones in this sample may be carry-over from other donors' samples.

CDR3 coding DNA: TGCGCCAGCAGCCAAAAGATGGAGACAGGGGTTTTAGGCCTCCACTTT. Residues: CASSQKMETGVLGLHF. The chain combines TRBV4-1 with TRBJ1-6; the match to TRBD1 covers 8 bases. With V trimmed by 2 bases and J by 15 bases, 15 bases remained unmatched. The germline V gene encodes CDR1 MGHRA and CDR2 YSYEKL. This CDR3 region has 16 residues.

The gene calls are TRBV5-3 and TRBJ1-1; D is uncertain. TRBV5-3 is flagged as an ORF with uncertain function. V lost 1 base and J 0 bases, leaving 10 bases between the germline ends. This CDR3 has 15 amino acids. Here the CDR3 reads CARSLREAMNTEAFF. The CDR3 nucleotides read TGTGCCAGAAGCTTGAGAGAGGCCATGAACACTGAAGCTTTCTTT.

V is TRBV5-1 and J is TRBJ1-5, with D unclear. The CDR3 runs to 13 residues. Germline CDR1 is SGHRS and CDR2 is YFSETQ. V gave up 5 bases and J gave up 2 bases, with 8 bases separating them. Here the CDR3 reads CASRKDGNQPQHF. The CDR3, as DNA: TGCGCCAGCAGGAAGGATGGCAATCAGCCCCAGCATTTT.

The V and J genes are TRBV29-1 and TRBJ1-4, with 10 bases lining up with TRBD1. The CDR3 extends over 15 amino acids. J was trimmed by 8 bases and V by 3 bases; bases with no gene match: 9. Germline values: CDR1 SQVTM, CDR2 ANQGSEA. For the CDR3, the DNA is TGCAGCGTTGACTTAGGGGGACAGGGGCTAGAAAAACTGTTTTTT. Its protein product is CSVDLGGQGLEKLFF.

The chain has TRBV19 and TRBJ1-1; D uncertain. Trimming pared 1 base from V and 2 bases from J, leaving 14 bases between. The CDR3 has 16 amino acids. CDR1 is LNHDA, CDR2 SQIVND, per germline (reference sequence). In DNA, the CDR3 is TGTGCCAGTAGTATAGGGCATTTCGGCTATAACACTGAAGCTTTCTTT. This encodes CASSIGHFGYNTEAFF.

This clone was counted between two and nine times. The chain's CDR3 is CASSSTLNGYTF. The CDR3 bases are TGTGCCAGCAGCTCCACTCTGAATGGCTACACCTTC. This sequence joins TRBV9 and TRBJ1-2, with D unclear. This CDR3 is 12 amino acids long. The V end was cut by 4 bases, the J end by 6 bases, with 10 bases between. Germline V gene data show CDR1 as SGDLS and CDR2 as YYNGEE. Supplemented by reference TRBV9 and TRBJ1-2, the full variable domain reads DSGVTQTPKHLITATGQRVTLRCSPRSGDLSVYWYQQSLDQGLQFLIQYYNGEERAKGNILERFSAQQFPDLHSELNLSSLELGDSALYFCASSSTLNGYTFGSGTRLTVV.

V usage is TRBV6-1 and J usage is TRBJ2-1, with 8 positions matching TRBD2. Unmatched junction bases numbered 2, after V lost 3 bases and J lost 10 bases. Germline values: CDR1 MNHNS, CDR2 SASEGT. The CDR3 contains 12 residues. The CDR3 DNA is TGTGCCAGCAGTGAGGGCGGGGGGGAGCAGTTCTTC. This encodes CASSEGGGEQFF.

The chain uses TRBV5-1 and TRBJ1-2; weak D call: TRBD1 (6 bases). The CDR3 is made up of 13 amino acids. Trimming removed 5 bases from V and 3 bases from J, with 11 bases in between. Germline V gene sequence: CDR1 SGHRS, CDR2 YFSETQ. CDR3 DNA sequence: TGCGCCAGCAGTCTGGACAGCGACTATGGCTACACCTTC. This codes for CASSLDSDYGYTF.

The chain uses TRBV7-9 and TRBJ2-5; D gene uncertain. CDR3 size: 10 residues. Trimming removed 8 bases at V and 5 bases at J, with 6 bases between. CDR1 and CDR2 (germline): SEHNR, FQNEAQ (reference sequence). DNA for the CDR3: TGTGCCAGCGGCCTCGAGACCCAGTACTTC. It translates to CASGLETQYF. The entire variable domain, with the rest obtained from reference TRBV7-9 and TRBJ2-5, is as follows: DTGVSQNPRHKITKRGQNVTFRCDPISEHNRLYWYRQTLGQGPEFLTYFQNEAQLEKSRLLSDRFSAERPKGSFSTLEIQRTEQGDSAMYLCASGLETQYFGPGTRLLVL.

This chain uses TRBV7-6 with TRBJ2-7; D not resolved. Germline V gene lookup returns CDR1 SGHVS and CDR2 FNYEAQ. The CDR3 is made up of 14 amino acids. V shed 1 base and J shed 0 bases, with 7 bases lying between them. The CDR3 loop reads CASSLGTNSYEQYF. Written as DNA, the CDR3 is TGTGCCAGCAGCTTAGGCACTAACTCCTACGAGCAGTACTTC.

J is TRBJ1-2 and V is TRBV4-3, with 8 bases lining up with TRBD1. J was trimmed by 8 bases and V by 3 bases; bases with no gene match: 17. The CDR3 runs to 17 residues. From germline, CDR1 is LGHNA and CDR2 YSLEER. CDR3 coding DNA: TGCGCCAGCAGCCATGTTCCCCCGACAGGGGCGCGGGGAGGCTACACCTTC. It encodes CASSHVPPTGARGGYTF.

This clone was seen a few times. The chain combines TRBV10-3 with TRBJ1-6, with TRBD1 matching over 8 bases. Germline-derived CDR1 and CDR2 are ENHRY and SYGVKD. This CDR3 is built from 12 residues. The V and J ends lost 8 bases and 7 bases, in that order; junction bases with no gene match: 1. The CDR3 DNA sequence: TGTGCCATCGGACAGGGAAATTCACCCCTCCACTTT. The encoded protein is CAIGQGNSPLHF.

The rearrangement uses TRBV7-3 and TRBJ2-1; no clear D gene. Germline values: CDR1 SGHTA, CDR2 FQGTGA. This CDR3 comprises 15 residues. Trimming stripped 5 bases from V and 2 bases from J, with 13 bases between. The CDR3 region is CASSLTRPPYNEQFF. For the CDR3, the DNA is TGTGCCAGCAGCCTTACAAGGCCCCCCTACAATGAGCAGTTCTTC.

V and J are TRBV30 and TRBJ1-3; possible D gene TRBD1, 5 bases. The germline V gene has CDR1 GTSNPN and CDR2 SVGIG (reference sequence). The CDR3 spans 17 residues. Trimming shortened V by 1 base and J by 0 bases, and 16 bases separated the two germline ends. In DNA form, the CDR3 reads TGTGCCTGGAGTGGGGACCGAGGACACTCCTCTGGAAACACCATATATTTT. Protein: CAWSGDRGHSSGNTIYF.

CDR3 DNA: TGTGCCAGCAGCCAGGGGGCAAACACTGAAGCTTTCTTT. It encodes CASSQGANTEAFF. This sequence joins TRBV7-8 and TRBJ1-1, with TRBD1 matching over 8 bases. The CDR3 is 13 residues long. The V and J ends lost 5 bases and 2 bases, in that order; junction bases with no gene match: 1. Germline values: CDR1 SGHVS, CDR2 FQNEAQ.

The V gene is TRBV7-8, the J gene TRBJ2-1; 10 bases map to TRBD2. With 4 bases clipped from V and 8 bases from J, the junction kept 11 bases outside the gene matches. The CDR3 contains 16 residues. Germline loops: CDR1 SGHVS, CDR2 FQNEAQ. CDR3 sequence (DNA): TGTGCCAGCAGCTCGACCGGGACTAGCGTAGTTGATGAGCAGTTCTTC. Translated, it gives CASSSTGTSVVDEQFF.

This rearrangement joins TRBV6-1 to TRBJ1-4; D is unclear. There are 13 residues in the CDR3. The germline V gene has CDR1 MNHNS and CDR2 SASEGT. The V end was cut by 7 bases, the J end by 8 bases, with 14 bases between. The CDR3 DNA reads as TGTGCCAGCACCCCAGCTATTTACGAAAAACTGTTTTTT. Protein product: CASTPAIYEKLFF.

This chain joins TRBV11-3 and TRBJ2-6; D unclear. CDR1 is SGHNT and CDR2 is YENEEA in the germline V gene. CDR3 length: 15 residues. With 8 bases removed from V and 1 base from J, the gap between germline ends came to 12 bases. The CDR3, as DNA: TGTGCCAGCGAAAGCTTTGAGTCTGGGGCCAACGTCCTGACTTTC. Protein sequence: CASESFESGANVLTF. Drawing the rest from reference TRBV11-3 and TRBJ2-6, the complete variable domain is EAGVVQSPRYKIIEKKQPVAFWCNPISGHNTLYWYLQNLGQGPELLIRYENEEAVDDSQLPKDRFSAERLKGVDSTLKIQPAELGDSAVYLCASESFESGANVLTFGAGSRLTVL.

This clone has a single count. V usage is TRBV5-1 and J usage is TRBJ1-1; 12 bases map to TRBD1. This CDR3 contains 17 residues. Germline V lookup: CDR1 SGHRS, CDR2 YFSETQ. The trim removed 3 bases at V and 0 bases at J, leaving 6 bases unmatched. The CDR3 region has the DNA TGCGCCAGCAGCTCCCTAGGGACAGGGGGCCTGAACACTGAAGCTTTCTTT. Translated, it gives CASSSLGTGGLNTEAFF.

V usage is TRBV5-1 and J usage is TRBJ2-7, with D unclear. Trimming shortened V by 1 base and J by 2 bases, and 13 bases separated the two germline ends. Germline V gene data show CDR1 as SGHRS and CDR2 as YFSETQ. The CDR3 has 15 amino acids. This CDR3 is CASSLSPDGPYEQYF. The CDR3 region has the DNA TGCGCCAGCAGCTTGAGCCCGGACGGACCCTACGAGCAGTACTTC.

The chain carries TRBV6-5 and TRBJ1-2; no firm D call. The CDR3 has 14 amino acids. Trimming took off 0 bases at V and 8 bases at J, with 13 bases between the two ends. Germline CDR1 is MNHEY and CDR2 is SVGAGI. CDR3 amino acids: CASSYSGREDGYTF. DNA for the CDR3: TGTGCCAGCAGTTACTCGGGGAGGGAGGACGGCTACACCTTC.

The genes are TRBV11-2 and TRBJ2-1, with 7 nucleotides matching TRBD2. The CDR3 runs to 16 residues. V trimming: 5 bases; J trimming: 8 bases; junction bases outside the gene matches: 15. CDR1 is SGHAT, CDR2 FQNNGV, per germline. CDR3 nucleotide sequence: TGTGCCAGCAGCCCCGGGGGGACCCCCCTCAGGGATGAGCAGTTCTTC. Its translation: CASSPGGTPLRDEQFF.

This clone was counted once. CDR3 sequence (DNA): TGCGCCAGCAGCCAAGATTCGGGACAGGGGCCCCTCCACTTT. Its protein product is CASSQDSGQGPLHF. The chain links TRBV4-1 to TRBJ1-6; TRBD1 agrees at 10 bases. The CDR3 runs to 14 residues. Unmatched junction bases numbered 3, after V lost 0 bases and J lost 13 bases. Germline lookup yields CDR1 MGHRA and CDR2 YSYEKL.

The V and J genes are TRBV7-9 and TRBJ1-1, with D hard to call. The CDR3 has 13 residues. Germline CDR1 reads SEHNR; CDR2 reads FQNEAQ (reference sequence). The V and J ends lost 3 bases and 4 bases respectively, with 9 bases between them. CDR3 in amino acids: CASSFPGSTEAFF. The CDR3 DNA reads TGTGCCAGCAGCTTTCCAGGATCCACTGAAGCTTTCTTT.

The chain recombines TRBV5-1 with TRBJ1-1; no clear D gene. The germline V and J ends were trimmed by 1 base and 0 bases, with 7 bases remaining between them. Germline assignment: CDR1 SGHRS and CDR2 YFSETQ. The CDR3 extends over 14 amino acids. The CDR3 is CASSLSAVNTEAFF. In DNA, the CDR3 is TGCGCCAGCAGCTTGAGCGCGGTGAACACTGAAGCTTTCTTT.

The rearrangement links TRBV6-6 to TRBJ2-3; 8 bases match TRBD2. CDR3 size: 16 residues. V dropped 8 bases and J dropped 0; count of bases not matched to a gene: 10. The germline gives CDR1 MNHNY, CDR2 SVGAGI (reference sequence). The CDR3 DNA follows: TGTGCCAGCGATGGGGGCGGGGGGCCTAGCACAGATACGCAGTATTTT. Protein sequence: CASDGGGGPSTDTQYF.

This chain connects TRBV6-5 to TRBJ1-1; D may be TRBD1 (5 bases). Germline CDR1 reads MNHEY; CDR2 reads SVGAGI. The CDR3 sequence is 12 residues long. The germline V and J ends were trimmed by 4 bases and 11 bases, with 14 bases remaining between them. The chain's CDR3 is CASSSPGGRAFF. DNA for the CDR3: TGTGCCAGCAGTTCCCCGGGGGGTAGGGCTTTCTTT.

This rearrangement joins TRBV4-3 to TRBJ1-2; D ambiguous. Trimming took off 4 bases at V and 8 bases at J, with 23 bases between the two ends. This CDR3 spans 16 amino acids. CDR1 LGHNA and CDR2 YSLEER come from the germline V gene. The CDR3 sequence: CASSRERITPMDGYTF. CDR3 bases: TGCGCCAGCAGCCGAGAAAGAATCACGCCAATGGACGGCTACACCTTC.

The chain couples TRBV29-1 to TRBJ2-1; 11 bases are a match to TRBD1. V shed 7 bases and J 4 bases; nucleotides not matched to a gene: 3. CDR1 is SQVTM, CDR2 ANQGSEA, per germline. The CDR3 has 13 residues. CDR3 in DNA: TGCAGCGCAGGGACAGGGGGTTACAATGAGCAGTTCTTC. It encodes CSAGTGGYNEQFF.